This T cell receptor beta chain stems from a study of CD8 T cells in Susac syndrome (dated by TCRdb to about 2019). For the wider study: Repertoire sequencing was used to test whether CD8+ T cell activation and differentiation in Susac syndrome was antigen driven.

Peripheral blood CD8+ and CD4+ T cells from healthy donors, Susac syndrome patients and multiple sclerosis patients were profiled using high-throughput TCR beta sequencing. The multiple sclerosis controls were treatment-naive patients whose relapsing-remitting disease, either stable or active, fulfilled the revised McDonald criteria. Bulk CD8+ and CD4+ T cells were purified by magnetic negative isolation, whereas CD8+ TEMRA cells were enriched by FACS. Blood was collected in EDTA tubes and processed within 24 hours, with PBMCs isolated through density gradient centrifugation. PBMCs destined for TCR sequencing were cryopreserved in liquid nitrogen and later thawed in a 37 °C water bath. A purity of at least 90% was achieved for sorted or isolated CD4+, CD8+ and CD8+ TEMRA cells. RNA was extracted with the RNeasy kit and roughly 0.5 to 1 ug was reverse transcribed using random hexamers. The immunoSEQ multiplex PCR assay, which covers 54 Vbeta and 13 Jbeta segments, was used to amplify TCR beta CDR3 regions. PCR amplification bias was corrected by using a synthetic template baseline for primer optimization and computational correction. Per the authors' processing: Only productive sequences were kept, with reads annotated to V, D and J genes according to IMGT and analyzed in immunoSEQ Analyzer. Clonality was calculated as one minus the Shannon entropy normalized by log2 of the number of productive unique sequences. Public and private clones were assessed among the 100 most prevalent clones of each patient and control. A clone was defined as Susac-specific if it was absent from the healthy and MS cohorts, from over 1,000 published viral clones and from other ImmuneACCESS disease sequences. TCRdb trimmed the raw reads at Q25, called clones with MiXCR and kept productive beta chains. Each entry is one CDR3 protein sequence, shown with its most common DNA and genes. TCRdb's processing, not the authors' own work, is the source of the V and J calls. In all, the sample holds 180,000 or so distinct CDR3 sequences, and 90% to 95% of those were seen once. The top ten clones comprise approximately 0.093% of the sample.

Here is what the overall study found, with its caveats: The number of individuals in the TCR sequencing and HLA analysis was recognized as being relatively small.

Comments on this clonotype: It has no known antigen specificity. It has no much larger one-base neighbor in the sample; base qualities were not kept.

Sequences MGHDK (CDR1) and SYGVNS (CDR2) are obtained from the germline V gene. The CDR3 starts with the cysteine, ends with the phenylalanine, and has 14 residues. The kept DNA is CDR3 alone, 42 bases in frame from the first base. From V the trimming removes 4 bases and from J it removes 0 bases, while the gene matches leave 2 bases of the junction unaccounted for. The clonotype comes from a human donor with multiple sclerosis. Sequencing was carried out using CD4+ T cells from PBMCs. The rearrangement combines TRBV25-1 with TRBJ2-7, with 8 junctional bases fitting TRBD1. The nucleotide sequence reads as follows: TGTGCCAGCAGTGCTGGACAGGGCTCCTACGAGCAGTACTTC. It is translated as CASSAGQGSYEQYF.